This T cell receptor (beta chain) is drawn from a study of blood T cell repertoires in COVID-19. The wider study: PBMCs, B-cell-depleted T cells, or T cells provided the cDNA or gDNA that made up the material.

As originally analysed: The authors estimated nucleated cell counts from reference gene primer amplification. Clones were sequenced by immunoSEQ multiplex PCR, and TCRdb holds only the in-frame ones, with some missing. Clonal size and the V and J genes are those of that table, whereas D and trimming came from the DNA. This sample has around 210,000 clones; over 70% occur once, and the top ten carry 4.5% to 7%. This clone was seen a few times. This CDR3 spans 16 amino acids. V gave up 4 bases and J gave up 5 bases; unmatched junction bases: 11. Germline V gene lookup returns CDR1 LGHNA and CDR2 YNFKEQ.

The clonotype comes from a woman aged 70-85 years with acute or convalescent COVID-19. Sequenced: peripheral blood. This sequence joins TRBV4-2 and TRBJ2-1, with 7 nucleotides matching TRBD2. The CDR3 DNA sequence: TGTGCCAGCAGCCCGGCCCCTAGCGGAGGGGACAATGAGCAGTTCTTC. It specifies CASSPAPSGGDNEQFF.